The clone carrying this TCR beta chain was detected many times. Researchers made TCR beta libraries by using iRepertoire HTBI primers and running Arm-PCR on CDR3 regions. One entry per CDR3 protein, called by TCRdb with MiXCR from the multiplex PCR reads. Of roughly 530,000 distinct CDR3 sequences listed, approximately 16% are singletons. The data derive from a study of regulatory T cells in long-lasting Graves disease. This CDR3 spans 14 amino acids. V gave up 1 base and J gave up 5 bases; unmatched junction bases: 4. Germline V gene lookup returns CDR1 LGHDT and CDR2 YNNKEL (reference sequence). As to time point: newly diagnosed GD, antithyroid drugs for less than 3 months. The TCR library was prepared using RNA isolated from PBMCs. Blood from the periphery, 8 to 9.5 milliliters in all, was drawn into EDTA tubes. The same data also contributed to another study, on T cells in Graves' hyperthyroidism and ophthalmopathy.

Here the sequenced sample was peripheral blood mononuclear cells (PBMCs), taken at new diagnosis, from a patient treated with antithyroid drugs. The chain couples TRBV3-1 to TRBJ1-2; 7 bases match TRBD1. The sequence was collected from a woman aged 35-65 years with Graves disease. The CDR3 coding sequence is TGTGCCAGCAGCCAAGTTGAGACAGGGTATGGCTACACCTTC. Translation: CASSQVETGYGYTF.